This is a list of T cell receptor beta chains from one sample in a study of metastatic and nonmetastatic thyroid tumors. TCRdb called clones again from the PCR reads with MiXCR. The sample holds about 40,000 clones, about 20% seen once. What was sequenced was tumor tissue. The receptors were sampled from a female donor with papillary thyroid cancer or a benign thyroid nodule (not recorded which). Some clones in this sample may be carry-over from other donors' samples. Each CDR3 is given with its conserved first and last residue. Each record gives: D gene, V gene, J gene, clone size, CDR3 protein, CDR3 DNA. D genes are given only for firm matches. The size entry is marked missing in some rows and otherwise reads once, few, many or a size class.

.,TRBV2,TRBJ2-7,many,CASSELYEQYF,TGTGCCAGCAGTGAACTCTACGAGCAGTACTTC
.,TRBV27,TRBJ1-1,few,CASSSFIHGMNTESFF,TGTGCCAGCAGTTCCTTTATACATGGAATGAACACTGAATCTTTCTTT
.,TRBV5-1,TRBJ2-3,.,CASSPSRTSGGAPTDTQYF,TGCGCCAGCAGCCCATCCCGTACTAGTGGGGGGGCCCCCACAGATACGCAGTATTTT
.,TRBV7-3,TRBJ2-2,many,CATSPKAAGELFF,TGTGCCACCTCACCAAAAGCCGCCGGGGAGCTGTTTTTT
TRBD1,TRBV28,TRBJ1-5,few,CASSLWGTGQDQPQHF,TGTGCCAGCAGTTTATGGGGGACAGGGCAGGATCAGCCCCAGCATTTT
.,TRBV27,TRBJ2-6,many,CATRNSGANVLTF,TGTGCCACCAGGAACTCTGGGGCCAACGTCCTGACTTTC
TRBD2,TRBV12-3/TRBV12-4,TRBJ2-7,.,CASSLLAGEQYF,TGTGCCAGCAGTTTGCTAGCGGGGGAGCAGTACTTC
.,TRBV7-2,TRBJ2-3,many,CASSLALGGGTQYF,TGTGCCAGCAGCTTAGCCCTGGGGGGAGGTACGCAGTATTTT
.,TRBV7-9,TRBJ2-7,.,CASSLGSVNYEQYF,TGTGCCAGCAGCTTAGGTAGCGTAAACTACGAGCAGTACTTC
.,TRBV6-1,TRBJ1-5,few,CASSPDMKYINQPQHF,TGTGCCAGCAGTCCTGACATGAAATATATCAATCAGCCCCAGCATTTT
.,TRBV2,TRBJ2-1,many,CASSSFEGSDEQFF,TGTGCCAGCAGTTCGTTTGAGGGGTCGGATGAGCAGTTCTTC
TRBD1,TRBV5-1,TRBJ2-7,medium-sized,CASSLVAGGGEQYF,TGCGCCAGCAGCTTGGTCGCAGGGGGCGGGGAGCAGTACTTC
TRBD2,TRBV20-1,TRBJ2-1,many,CSALGLARNEQFF,TGCAGTGCACTCGGACTAGCGAGAAATGAGCAGTTCTTC
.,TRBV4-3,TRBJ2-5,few,CASSQDRGLQETQYF,TGCGCCAGCAGCCAAGATAGGGGCCTCCAAGAGACCCAGTACTTC
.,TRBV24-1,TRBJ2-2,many,CATSDPPGTAGTGELFF,TGTGCCACCAGTGACCCCCCTGGGACCGCCGGGACCGGGGAGCTGTTTTTT
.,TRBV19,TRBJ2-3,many,CASSEGWADTQYF,TGTGCCAGTAGTGAAGGTTGGGCAGATACGCAGTATTTT
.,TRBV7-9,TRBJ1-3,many,CASSFPKPPGKTVSGNTIYF,TGTGCCAGCAGCTTTCCCAAACCGCCGGGCAAAACAGTATCCGGAAACACCATATATTTT
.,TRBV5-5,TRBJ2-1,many,CASRQGGYNEQFF,TGTGCCAGCAGACAGGGGGGGTACAATGAGCAGTTCTTC
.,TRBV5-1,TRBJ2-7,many,CASSMGHLGGYEQYF,TGCGCCAGCAGCATGGGACATCTTGGGGGCTACGAGCAGTACTTC
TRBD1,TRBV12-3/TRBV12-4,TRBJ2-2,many,CASSRTGGAGGELFF,TGTGCCAGCAGCCGTACAGGGGGCGCTGGCGGGGAGCTGTTTTTT
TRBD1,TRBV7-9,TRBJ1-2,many,CASSPSQTGNGYTF,TGTGCCAGCAGCCCAAGTCAGACAGGGAATGGCTACACCTTC
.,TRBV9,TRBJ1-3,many,CASSVAPGNSGNTIYF,TGTGCCAGCAGCGTAGCTCCCGGGAACTCTGGAAACACCATATATTTT
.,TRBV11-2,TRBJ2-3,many,CASSLEYLRTDTQYF,TGTGCCAGCAGCTTAGAATACCTACGCACAGATACGCAGTATTTT
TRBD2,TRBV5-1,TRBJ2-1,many,CASSYPTSGIDRNEQFF,TGCGCCAGCAGCTATCCGACTAGCGGGATTGATAGGAATGAGCAGTTCTTC
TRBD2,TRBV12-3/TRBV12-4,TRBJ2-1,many,CASTIAGGRRNEQFF,TGTGCCAGCACTATAGCGGGAGGCCGTCGGAATGAGCAGTTCTTC
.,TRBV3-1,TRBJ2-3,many,CASSQGLRGDFTDTQYF,TGTGCCAGCAGCCAAGGGCTCAGGGGGGATTTCACAGATACGCAGTATTTT
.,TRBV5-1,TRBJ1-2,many,CASSHTLLRQVGAGYTF,TGCGCCAGCAGCCATACATTACTACGGCAGGTGGGGGCTGGCTACACCTTC
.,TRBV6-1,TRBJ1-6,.,CASSIDPISSYNSPLHF,TGTGCCAGCAGCATTGACCCGATTAGCTCCTATAATTCACCCCTCCACTTT
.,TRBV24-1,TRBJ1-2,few,CATPVFRRVYCYTF,TGTGCCACCCCGGTTTTCAGAAGAGTCTATTGCTACACCTTC
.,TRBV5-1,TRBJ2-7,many,CASSLIAGTSYEQYF,TGCGCCAGCAGCTTAATCGCAGGGACTTCCTACGAGCAGTACTTC
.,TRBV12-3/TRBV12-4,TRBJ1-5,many,CASSINRVGQPQHF,TGTGCCAGCAGTATAAACAGGGTCGGGCAGCCCCAGCATTTT
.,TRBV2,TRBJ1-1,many,CASRIRGQNTEAFF,TGTGCCAGCAGGATTAGGGGACAGAACACTGAAGCTTTCTTT
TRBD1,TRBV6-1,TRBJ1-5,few,CASMPDRGLHPQHF,TGTGCCAGCATGCCCGACAGGGGGCTTCATCCCCAGCATTTT
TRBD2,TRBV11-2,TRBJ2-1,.,CASSLDGREGRNEQFF,TGTGCCAGCAGCTTAGATGGACGGGAGGGCCGCAATGAGCAGTTCTTC
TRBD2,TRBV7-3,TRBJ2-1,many,CASSSVGLAGKNNEQFF,TGCGCCAGCAGCTCCGTGGGGCTAGCGGGAAAAAACAATGAGCAGTTCTTC
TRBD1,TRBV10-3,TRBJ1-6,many,CAISEVRTGINSPLHF,TGTGCCATCAGTGAGGTTCGGACAGGCATAAATTCACCCCTCCACTTT
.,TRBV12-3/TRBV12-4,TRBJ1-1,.,CASSTLSWGLYTEAFF,TGTGCCAGCAGTACCCTCTCCTGGGGGCTGTACACTGAAGCTTTCTTT
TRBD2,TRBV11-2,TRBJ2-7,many,CASSLVSGGRSSYEQYF,TGTGCCAGCAGCTTAGTGTCGGGGGGGCGAAGCTCCTACGAGCAGTACTTC
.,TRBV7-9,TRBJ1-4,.,CASSQGHLNEKLFF,TGTGCCAGCAGCCAGGGACACCTTAATGAAAAACTGTTTTTC
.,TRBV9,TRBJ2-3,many,CASSGLGITDTQYF,TGTGCCAGCAGCGGACTAGGGATCACAGATACGCAGTATTTT
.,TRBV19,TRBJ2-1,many,CASSRLPGVIDEQFF,TGTGCCAGTAGTAGGCTACCGGGGGTTATAGATGAGCAGTTCTTC
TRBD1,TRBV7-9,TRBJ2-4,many,CASSTLTHRQGLNIQYF,TGTGCCAGCAGCACACTTACCCATCGACAGGGCCTAAACATTCAGTACTTC
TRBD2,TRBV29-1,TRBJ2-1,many,CSVEGTSGGSYNEQFF,TGCAGCGTTGAAGGGACTAGCGGGGGCTCCTACAATGAGCAGTTCTTC
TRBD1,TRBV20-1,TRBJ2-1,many,CSAREQGASSYNEQFF,TGCAGTGCTAGAGAACAGGGGGCGAGCTCCTACAATGAGCAGTTCTTC
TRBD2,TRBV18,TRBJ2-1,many,CASSPWASGSNEQFF,TGTGCCAGCTCACCCTGGGCTAGCGGGAGTAATGAGCAGTTCTTC
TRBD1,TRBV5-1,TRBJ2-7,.,CASSLVVGTGGYEQYF,TGCGCCAGCAGCTTGGTGGTGGGGACAGGGGGCTACGAGCAGTACTTC
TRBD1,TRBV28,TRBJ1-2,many,CASRNTGDYGYTF,TGTGCCAGCAGAAATACAGGGGACTATGGCTACACCTTC
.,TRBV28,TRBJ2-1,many,CASSLPYSYNEQFF,TGTGCCAGCAGTCTACCTTACAGTTACAATGAGCAGTTCTTC
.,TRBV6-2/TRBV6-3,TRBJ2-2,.,CASSGRSGPPKNTGELFF,TGTGCCAGCAGTGGACGGTCGGGTCCCCCGAAGAACACCGGGGAGCTGTTTTTT
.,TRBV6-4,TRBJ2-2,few,CASSDSSVAGYIPNTGELFF,TGTGCCAGCAGTGATTCATCAGTCGCAGGGTATATACCCAACACCGGGGAGCTGTTTTTT
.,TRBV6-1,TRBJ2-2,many,CASSRQGNTGELFF,TGTGCCAGCAGTCGGCAGGGAAACACCGGGGAGCTGTTTTTT
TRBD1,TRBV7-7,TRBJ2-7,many,CASSLGGQATYEQYF,TGTGCTAGCAGCTTAGGGGGACAGGCCACCTACGAGCAGTACTTC
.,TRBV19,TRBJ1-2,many,CASSIELNYGYTF,TGTGCCAGTAGTATAGAACTTAACTATGGCTACACCTTC
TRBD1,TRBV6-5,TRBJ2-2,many,CASSYGGRGRELFF,TGTGCCAGCAGTTACGGCGGCAGGGGGAGGGAGCTGTTTTTT
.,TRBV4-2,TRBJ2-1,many,CASSQDGGSSYNEQFF,TGTGCCAGCAGCCAAGACGGGGGAAGCTCCTACAATGAGCAGTTCTTC